One sample yielded the 32 T cell receptor beta chains listed below, sequenced in a study of cytomegalovirus exposure and HLA in healthy donors. 13 Jbeta primers and 60 Vbeta primers were used for the PCR. Clones were sequenced by immunoSEQ multiplex PCR, and TCRdb holds only the in-frame ones, with some missing. The profile shows approximately 240,000 clones, more than 60% of them singletons. Sequenced input: PBMCs. These receptors were collected from an older woman in good health and CMV-seropositive.

The rearrangement joins TRBV4-1 to TRBJ1-3; no clear D. The CDR3 is 16 amino acids. The V end was cut by 2 bases, the J end by 0 bases, with 11 bases between. Germline loops: CDR1 MGHRA, CDR2 YSYEKL. CDR3 coding DNA: TGCGCCAGCAGCCAAAATCCGGGAGACTCTGGAAACACCATATATTTT. Its translation is CASSQNPGDSGNTIYF.

This clone was seen once. Here the CDR3 DNA reads TGCGCCAGCAGCTTGGCCGGACTAGCGGGGACGGATACGCAGTATTTT. It yields the protein CASSLAGLAGTDTQYF. This chain connects TRBV5-1 to TRBJ2-3; TRBD2 agrees at 12 bases. Germline CDR1 reads SGHRS; CDR2 reads YFSETQ. Germline trimming cut 0 bases from V and 6 bases from J; bases unmatched to any gene: 5. The CDR3 totals 16 residues. The entire variable domain, with the rest obtained from reference TRBV5-1 and TRBJ2-3, is as follows: KAGVTQTPRYLIKTRGQQVTLSCSPISGHRSVSWYQQTPGQGLQFLFEYFSETQRNKGNFPGRFSGRQFSNSRSEMNVSTLELGDSALYLCASSLAGLAGTDTQYFGPGTRLTVL.

This clone was observed a handful of times. J is TRBJ2-7 and V is TRBV12-5, with 7 bases fitting TRBD1. This CDR3 spans 13 amino acids. The germline CDR1 and CDR2 sequences are LGHNT and FRNRAP. The ends lost 6 bases at V and 0 bases at J; junction bases unmatched: 2. This CDR3 is CASGRQGSYEQYF. CDR3 sequence (DNA): TGTGCTAGTGGGAGACAGGGCTCCTACGAGCAGTACTTC.

The rearrangement links TRBV18 to TRBJ2-2; possibly TRBD1 for D (5 bases). The CDR3 runs 15 residues. Germline CDR1 KGHSH, CDR2 LQKENI. Trimming pared 2 bases from V and 5 bases from J, leaving 12 bases between. The CDR3 DNA reads TGTGCCAGCTCACCAGGAACGGACATGACCGGGGAGCTGTTTTTT. As protein: CASSPGTDMTGELFF.

This chain uses TRBV18 with TRBJ2-7; weak D call: TRBD1 (5 bases). Germline V gene sequence: CDR1 KGHSH, CDR2 LQKENI. The CDR3 loop spans 15 amino acids. The V gene lost 3 bases and the J gene lost 4 bases, with 16 bases spanning the gap. CDR3 sequence reads: CASSPGQGLGYEQYF. In DNA form, the CDR3 reads TGTGCCAGCTCACCTGGGCAGGGCCTGGGATACGAGCAGTACTTC.

This clone was detected only once. The chain carries TRBV29-1 and TRBJ1-2, with no clear D. Trimming took off 7 bases at V and 5 bases at J, with 17 bases between the two ends. The CDR3 sequence is 13 residues long. CDR1 and CDR2 from the germline V gene are SQVTM and ANQGSEA. CDR3: CSGGGVGSYGYTF. DNA for the CDR3: TGCAGCGGTGGAGGTGTGGGCAGTTATGGCTACACCTTC.

This clone was observed a few times. In DNA form, the CDR3 reads TGCGCCAGCAGCCAAGCCGTCTTTGGTGGGGAGACCTTC. Encoded protein: CASSQAVFGGETF. The chain couples TRBV4-3 to TRBJ1-2, with no clear D. V lost 1 base and J lost 14, with 17 bases in between. Germline CDR1 reads LGHNA; CDR2 reads YSLEER. CDR3 length equals 13 residues.

This chain links TRBV2 with TRBJ2-6; TRBD1 agrees at 8 bases. With 5 bases clipped from V and 3 bases from J, the junction kept 3 bases outside the gene matches. The CDR3 sequence is 15 residues long. Germline V gives CDR1 SNHLY, CDR2 FYNNEI. CDR3 loop: CASSLTGDGANVLTF. The CDR3 DNA reads TGTGCCAGCAGTTTGACAGGGGATGGGGCCAACGTCCTGACTTTC.

This chain uses TRBV5-1 with TRBJ2-5; 14 bases are a match to TRBD2. After removal of 4 bases from V and 5 bases from J, the junction contained 7 bases not matched to a gene. The CDR3 is 16 residues long. Germline V gene data show CDR1 as SGHRS and CDR2 as YFSETQ. The CDR3: CASSDGTSGSLETQYF. In nucleotides, the CDR3 is TGCGCCAGCAGCGACGGGACTAGCGGGAGCCTCGAGACCCAGTACTTC.

This chain joins TRBV5-1 and TRBJ1-1; D gene uncertain. The V end lost 3 bases, the J end lost 3 bases, and 15 bases lay between the germline ends. CDR1 is SGHRS, CDR2 YFSETQ, per germline. This CDR3 region has 15 residues. This CDR3 reads CASSYGNPLDTEAFF. The CDR3 DNA is TGCGCCAGCAGCTACGGGAACCCCCTGGACACTGAAGCTTTCTTT.

This clone has more than one count but fewer than ten. The CDR3 DNA follows: TGTGCCAGCTCAGCCGGGACAGGGGACTATGGCTACACCTTC. Translating it yields CASSAGTGDYGYTF. The V gene is TRBV18, the J gene TRBJ1-2, with 10 positions matching TRBD1. In germline, CDR1 is KGHSH, CDR2 LQKENI. The J segment lost 3 bases and the V segment lost 5 bases, leaving 3 bases of the junction unmatched. The CDR3 length is 14 residues.

The table lists this clone with a few counts. This chain links TRBV11-3 with TRBJ1-1; D is unresolved. Germline V gives CDR1 SGHNT, CDR2 YENEEA. V lost 6 bases, J lost 0 bases, and 8 bases lay in between. The CDR3 length is 13 residues. The CDR3 loop reads CASRVEMNTEAFF. DNA for the CDR3: TGTGCCAGCAGGGTTGAGATGAACACTGAAGCTTTCTTT.

The gene calls are TRBV6-5 and TRBJ2-7; 8 bases agree with TRBD1. CDR3 size: 14 residues. J lost 5 bases, V lost 10 bases, and 13 bases had no gene match. Germline CDR1 and CDR2: MNHEY and SVGAGI. CDR3 sequence reads: CATNLRQGSHEQYF. Written as DNA, the CDR3 is TGTGCCACCAACCTTCGACAGGGGAGCCACGAGCAGTACTTC.

The V gene is TRBV6-6, the J gene TRBJ1-4, with a possible D match to TRBD1 (6 bases). This CDR3 has 13 amino acids. Germline values: CDR1 MNHNY, CDR2 SVGAGI (reference sequence). Trimming shortened V by 6 bases and J by 8 bases, and 13 bases separated the two germline ends. CDR3 coding DNA: TGTGCCAGCAGGGACAGCCGATACGAAAAACTGTTTTTT. Protein sequence: CASRDSRYEKLFF.

The chain carries TRBV10-3 and TRBJ1-2; possibly TRBD1 for D (5 bases). Germline V gene data show CDR1 as ENHRY and CDR2 as SYGVKD. V was shortened by 6 bases and J by 8 bases, with 13 bases between the two germline ends. The CDR3 runs 12 residues. CDR3 region: CAISTRGIGYTF. CDR3 coding DNA: TGTGCCATCAGCACCCGGGGGATCGGCTACACCTTC.

CDR3 protein: CASSFSGVRNEQYF. CDR3 in DNA: TGTGCCAGCAGCTTTAGCGGGGTGAGGAACGAGCAGTACTTC. The chain employs TRBV7-2 and TRBJ2-7, with TRBD2 identical over 8 bases. V was clipped by 3 bases and J by 5 bases; unmatched bases: 6. This CDR3 spans 14 amino acids. The V gene's germline CDR1 is SGHTA and CDR2 FQGNSA.

The chain combines TRBV28 with TRBJ1-1; D may be TRBD1 (6 bases). V lost 5 bases and J lost 4, with 14 bases in between. The CDR3 length is 14 residues. The germline gives CDR1 MDHEN, CDR2 SYDVKM. CDR3 bases: TGTGCCAGCAGTCCTTCGGGACACATCACTGAAGCTTTCTTT. Its protein product is CASSPSGHITEAFF.

The rearrangement links TRBV5-5 to TRBJ1-2, with TRBD1 matching 8 bases. There are 14 residues in the CDR3. Per germline, CDR1 SGHKS and CDR2 YYEKEE (reference sequence). Trimming removed 3 bases from V and 8 bases from J; junction bases left unmatched: 9. The CDR3 is CASSYTGTGEGYTF. CDR3 bases: TGTGCCAGCAGCTACACCGGGACAGGAGAAGGCTACACCTTC. The entire variable domain, with the rest obtained from reference TRBV5-5 and TRBJ1-2, is as follows: DAGVTQSPTHLIKTRGQQVTLRCSPISGHKSVSWYQQVLGQGPQFIFQYYEKEERGRGNFPDRFSARQFPNYSSELNVNALLLGDSALYLCASSYTGTGEGYTFGSGTRLTVV.

This clone was detected only a few times. The rearrangement links TRBV15 to TRBJ2-7, with 7 bases that match TRBD2. Germline CDR1 reads LNHNV; CDR2 reads YYDKDF (reference sequence). The CDR3 runs 15 residues. V was pared by 4 bases and J by 3 bases, with 9 bases of the junction left unmatched. CDR3 DNA sequence: TGTGCCACCAGCATTGGGCGGGGGTCCTTCTACGAGCAGTACTTC. It yields the protein CATSIGRGSFYEQYF.

The CDR3 here is CASRDRAGYEQYF. CDR3 DNA: TGTGCCAGTCGGGACAGGGCCGGCTACGAGCAGTACTTC. V gene TRBV2 combines with J gene TRBJ2-7; TRBD1 aligns across 9 bases. Germline V gene data show CDR1 as SNHLY and CDR2 as FYNNEI. The ends lost 9 bases at V and 3 bases at J; junction bases unmatched: 6. This CDR3 spans 13 amino acids. Looking up the rest from reference TRBV2 and TRBJ2-7 gives the full variable domain: EPEVTQTPSHQVTQMGQEVILRCVPISNHLYFYWYRQILGQKVEFLVSFYNNEISEKSEIFDDQFSVERPDGSNFTLKIRSTKLEDSAMYFCASRDRAGYEQYFGPGTRLTVT.

The chain joins TRBV14 to TRBJ2-3; 12 bases align to TRBD2. Germline V gene lookup returns CDR1 SGHDN and CDR2 FVKESK. Trimming took 4 bases from V and 3 from J; bases not matched to a gene: 8. This CDR3 has 17 amino acids. Here the CDR3 DNA reads TGTGCCAGCAGCCGCCGACTAGCGGGAGTGTGGACAGATACGCAGTATTTT. Its protein is CASSRRLAGVWTDTQYF.

Worth noting for this clone: The same CDR3 is also encoded by other DNA sequences in this sample. The chain couples TRBV7-9 to TRBJ2-7; TRBD2 is a possible D gene (6 bases). Germline loops: CDR1 SEHNR, CDR2 FQNEAQ (reference sequence). This CDR3 is built from 14 residues. Trimming left V 7 bases short and J 5 bases short, with 18 bases between. The CDR3 nucleotides are TGTGCCAGCACCCCGGGGGAGCGGCCCCACGAGCAGTACTTC. Translation: CASTPGERPHEQYF.

The V call is TRBV5-4, the J call TRBJ1-2, with 8 bases matching TRBD1. The CDR3 contains 14 residues. Germline lookup yields CDR1 SGHNT and CDR2 YYREEE (reference sequence). Germline trimming cut 4 bases from V and 6 bases from J; bases unmatched to any gene: 8. CDR3 DNA: TGTGCCAGCAGCCTTCGGGACAGGATAGATGGCTACACCTTC. Translation: CASSLRDRIDGYTF.

The chain recombines TRBV9 with TRBJ2-1; 9 bases fit TRBD2. With V trimmed by 3 bases and J by 1 base, 8 bases remained unmatched. The CDR3 spans 17 residues. Germline-derived CDR1 and CDR2 are SGDLS and YYNGEE. In DNA form, the CDR3 reads TGTGCCAGCAGCGAGCGGCTAGCGGGGCCTTCCTACAATGAGCAGTTCTTC. Its protein is CASSERLAGPSYNEQFF.

The J gene is TRBJ1-2, the V gene TRBV6-5; 10 positions match TRBD1. V trimming: 6 bases; J trimming: 8 bases; junction bases outside the gene matches: 6. The CDR3 has 13 residues. From germline, CDR1 is MNHEY and CDR2 SVGAGI. In DNA, the CDR3 is TGTGCCAGCAGAGGACAGGGGGTTGAGGGCTACACCTTC. Its translation: CASRGQGVEGYTF.

V and J are TRBV7-2 and TRBJ1-2, with D tentatively TRBD1 (5 bases). CDR1 SGHTA and CDR2 FQGNSA come from the germline V gene. V dropped 1 base and J dropped 6 bases, with 15 bases sitting between them. CDR3 size: 15 residues. The CDR3, as DNA: TGTGCCAGCAGCTTAGATAGGGGCCTTAGGGATGGCTACACCTTC. It translates to CASSLDRGLRDGYTF.

This clone was recorded a few times. The V call is TRBV7-2, the J call TRBJ1-1; 7 bases line up with TRBD1. The trim removed 2 bases at V and 1 base at J, leaving 4 bases unmatched. Looked up from germline, CDR1 is SGHTA and CDR2 is FQGNSA. The CDR3 runs to 15 residues. This CDR3 reads CASSLSGTANTEAFF. CDR3 nucleotide sequence: TGTGCCAGCAGCTTATCCGGGACAGCGAACACTGAAGCTTTCTTT.

This chain uses TRBV19 with TRBJ2-7, with TRBD2 identical over 9 bases. V lost 7 bases, J lost 5 bases, and 9 bases stayed unmatched. CDR3 length: 14 residues. Germline loops: CDR1 LNHDA, CDR2 SQIVND (reference sequence). The DNA of the CDR3 is TGTGCCAGTACCCTTTATAGCGGGAGTAACGAGCAGTACTTC. Its protein is CASTLYSGSNEQYF.

This rearrangement joins TRBV5-1 to TRBJ2-3, with 7 bases matching TRBD1. With 2 bases clipped from V and 7 bases from J, the junction kept 4 bases outside the gene matches. The CDR3 extends over 13 amino acids. Per the germline V gene, CDR1 is SGHRS and CDR2 is YFSETQ. The CDR3 DNA reads TGCGCCAGCAGCTTAGACAGGGAACATACGCAGTATTTT. The encoded protein is CASSLDREHTQYF.

This chain links TRBV4-2 with TRBJ2-1; no clear D gene. Germline V CDR1 and CDR2: LGHNA, YNFKEQ. Trimming took off 0 bases at V and 9 bases at J, with 15 bases between the two ends. This CDR3 is 15 amino acids long. The CDR3 protein is CASSQDQTGEIEQFF. The CDR3 nucleotides read TGTGCCAGCAGCCAAGATCAGACCGGAGAGATTGAGCAGTTCTTC.

V is TRBV7-9 and J is TRBJ2-7; the D gene is possibly TRBD1 (6 bases). CDR1 and CDR2 from the germline V gene are SEHNR and FQNEAQ (reference sequence). Between the trimmed V and J ends, which lost 0 bases and 2 bases, there was a span of 8 bases. The CDR3 is 14 amino acids. The CDR3 DNA reads TGTGCCAGCAGCTTAGCGGGGGCGACCTACGAGCAGTACTTC. It is translated as CASSLAGATYEQYF.

The CDR3 sequence is CASSFQGAEANEKLFF. CDR3 DNA sequence: TGTGCCAGCAGCTTTCAGGGGGCGGAGGCTAATGAAAAACTGTTTTTT. V usage is TRBV7-2 and J usage is TRBJ1-4, with 8 bases that match TRBD1. The CDR3 extends over 16 amino acids. Trimming took 3 bases from V and 3 from J; bases not matched to a gene: 6. CDR1 SGHTA and CDR2 FQGNSA come from the germline V gene.